The rows below give T cell receptor beta chains drawn from one sample of a study of cytomegalovirus exposure and HLA in healthy donors. Produced via immunoSEQ multiplex PCR; TCRdb's table is partial and in-frame only. The sample includes 90,000 to 120,000 clones, around 67% seen only once; the top ten take approximately 15%. Sequencing was performed on PBMCs. These receptors were taken from a woman in her thirties or forties in good health and CMV-seropositive. The CDR3 runs from the conserved cysteine through the conserved F or W. The order of the fields is J gene, clone size, D gene, V gene, CDR3 DNA, CDR3 protein. A D gene is named only where the DNA matches it firmly. Size values are once, few and many counts, or a class for expanded clones, and some rows have none.

TRBJ2-3,once,NA,TRBV9,TGTGCCAGCAGCGTAGGTAGCGGCACAGATACGCAGTATTTT,CASSVGSGTDTQYF
TRBJ1-1,few,NA,TRBV5-1,TGCGCCAGCAGCTTGGAATGGGGCCTATCAAACACTGAAGCTTTCTTT,CASSLEWGLSNTEAFF
TRBJ1-4,few,TRBD1,TRBV5-1,TGCGCCAGCAGCTCCATGGGGACAGGTTTAGAAAAACTGTTTTTT,CASSSMGTGLEKLFF
TRBJ2-7,NA,NA,TRBV30,TGTGCCTGGAGCGGACAGACCTACGAGCAGTACTTC,CAWSGQTYEQYF
TRBJ1-1,NA,NA,TRBV7-8,TGTGCCAGCAGCTTAGAGTACTGGGAGACTGAAGCTTTCTTT,CASSLEYWETEAFF
TRBJ2-1,once,NA,TRBV25-1,TGTGCCAGCAGTTTCGGGAGATACAATGAGCAGTTCTTC,CASSFGRYNEQFF
TRBJ1-5,NA,NA,TRBV4-3,TGCGCCAGCAGCCAAGAAGGGGGAAGACTCGGCCCAAATCAGCCCCAGCATTTT,CASSQEGGRLGPNQPQHF
TRBJ2-3,NA,TRBD2,TRBV29-1,TGCAGCGTTTCCGGGACTAGCGGGGGGGCACGGACAGATACGCAGTATTTT,CSVSGTSGGARTDTQYF
TRBJ2-5,NA,TRBD2,TRBV4-2,TGTGCCAGCAGCCAAGTCCCCTCCGGAGCGGGGGGGCCTGAGACCCAGTACTTC,CASSQVPSGAGGPETQYF
TRBJ1-2,few,TRBD1,TRBV18,TGTGCCAGCTCACCTGAACCAGGGGGCCGGGGCTACACCTTC,CASSPEPGGRGYTF
TRBJ1-1,NA,NA,TRBV4-1,TGCGCCAGCAGCCAAGATTCGAATCGTCAGTGGAGGGGTGAAGCTTTCTTT,CASSQDSNRQWRGEAFF
TRBJ1-5,NA,NA,TRBV2,TGTGCCAGCAGACTACTCGGCAATCAGCCCCAGCATTTT,CASRLLGNQPQHF
TRBJ2-1,NA,TRBD2,TRBV29-1,TGCAGCGTTGATAAGTGGGGGACTAGCGGGGCCGGCAATGAGCAGTTCTTC,CSVDKWGTSGAGNEQFF
TRBJ2-1,NA,TRBD1,TRBV7-2,TGTGCCAGCACCAGAGGACCGGGACAGGGGGCGCCGCATGAGCAGTTCTTC,CASTRGPGQGAPHEQFF
TRBJ2-3,NA,TRBD2,TRBV5-1,TGCGCCAGCAGCGTCCAGCGGGGGGCAGCAGATACGCAGTATTTT,CASSVQRGAADTQYF
TRBJ2-7,few,TRBD1,TRBV29-1,TGCAGCGTCTCCCCTTCCGGGACAGGGGGCTACGAGCAGTACTTC,CSVSPSGTGGYEQYF
TRBJ2-5,NA,TRBD2,TRBV29-1,TGCAGCGTGCGGGGGTTCGAAGAGACCCAGTACTTC,CSVRGFEETQYF
TRBJ1-6,few,TRBD1,TRBV5-5,TGTGCCAGCAGCGCATCGACAGGGACTAATTCACCCCTCCACTTT,CASSASTGTNSPLHF
TRBJ2-5,NA,TRBD1,TRBV29-1,TGCAGCGTTGCTGCCCCCATAGGGGACAGCCAAGAGACCCAGTACTTC,CSVAAPIGDSQETQYF
TRBJ1-5,NA,NA,TRBV5-6,TGTGCCAGCAAAAGCAGGGAAAGCAATCAGCCCCAGCATTTT,CASKSRESNQPQHF